The 9 T cell receptor beta chains presented below share a single source sample, sequenced in a study of immune evolution from preneoplasia to lung adenocarcinoma. The data were produced by immunoSEQ multiplex PCR, yet TCRdb's version contains in-frame clones alone and is incomplete. The sample carries some 41,000 clones, approximately 79% recorded once. Specimen: FFPE invasive lung adenocarcinoma tissue. The receptors shown here come from a person aged 55-75 years with lung adenocarcinoma.

The V gene is TRBV27, the J gene TRBJ2-7; no clear D. V shed 6 bases and J shed 0 bases, with 12 bases lying between them. The CDR3 covers 14 residues. Germline V gene lookup returns CDR1 MNHEY and CDR2 SMNVEV (reference sequence). The CDR3 DNA follows: TGTGCCAGCAGCCGAGCGAGTTCCTCCTACGAGCAGTACTTC. Translating it yields CASSRASSSYEQYF.

This clone was found a few times. The chain combines TRBV5-5 with TRBJ1-3; no firm D call. Germline-derived CDR1 and CDR2 are SGHKS and YYEKEE (reference sequence). The CDR3 has 15 amino acids. Trimming cost V 1 base and J 2 bases, with 10 bases left between them. In nucleotides, the CDR3 is TGTGCCAGCAGCTTGCAGTGGAGCGCTGGAAACACCATATATTTT. Protein: CASSLQWSAGNTIYF.

The chain employs TRBV7-6 and TRBJ2-3; no reliable D call. Looked up from germline, CDR1 is SGHVS and CDR2 is FNYEAQ. Deletions cut 5 bases from V and 4 bases from J, with 13 bases between. The CDR3 consists of 14 residues. The CDR3 DNA reads as TGTGCCAGCAGCCCCATATTCTTTGCAGATACGCAGTATTTT. Its protein is CASSPIFFADTQYF. Filled out from reference TRBV7-6 and TRBJ2-3, the complete variable domain reads GAGVSQSPRYKVTKRGQDVALRCDPISGHVSLYWYRQALGQGPEFLTYFNYEAQQDKSGLPNDRFSAERPEGSISTLTIQRTEQRDSAMYRCASSPIFFADTQYFGPGTRLTVL.

CDR3 nucleotides: TGTGCCAGCACGAGCCCCTTAGCGGGGAACTACAATGAGCAGTTCTTC. Residues: CASTSPLAGNYNEQFF. V usage is TRBV28 and J usage is TRBJ2-1; TRBD2 agrees at 8 bases. V shed 7 bases and J 3 bases; nucleotides not matched to a gene: 11. Germline loops: CDR1 MDHEN, CDR2 SYDVKM. This CDR3 has 16 residues. Full variable domain (rest looked up from reference TRBV28 and TRBJ2-1): DVKVTQSSRYLVKRTGEKVFLECVQDMDHENMFWYRQDPGLGLRLIYFSYDVKMKEKGDIPEGYSVSREKKERFSLILESASTNQTSMYLCASTSPLAGNYNEQFFGPGTRLTVL.

The CDR3 DNA sequence: TGTGCCAGCTCGGAGGGGACTGAAGCTTTCTTT. Amino acids: CASSEGTEAFF. The genes are TRBV28 and TRBJ1-1; perhaps TRBD1 as D (5 bases). CDR1 and CDR2 (germline): MDHEN, SYDVKM. Trimming removed 8 bases at V and 5 bases at J, with 9 bases between. The CDR3 extends over 11 amino acids.

The V gene is TRBV7-6, the J gene TRBJ2-7, with no clear D. The CDR3 runs to 18 residues. Trimming took off 1 base at V and 2 bases at J, with 21 bases between the two ends. Looked up from germline, CDR1 is SGHVS and CDR2 is FNYEAQ. The CDR3 sequence: CASSLVQPTMIQTYEQYF. For the CDR3, the DNA is TGTGCCAGCAGCTTAGTACAGCCTACAATGATCCAGACCTACGAGCAGTACTTC.

There are a few counts of this clone. The chain employs TRBV7-2 and TRBJ2-3, with D maybe TRBD1 (5 bases). The germline V and J ends were trimmed by 3 bases and 14 bases, with 21 bases remaining between them. CDR1 and CDR2 (germline): SGHTA, FQGNSA. This CDR3 comprises 14 residues. The CDR3 region has the DNA TGTGCCAGCAGCTTCCTACCACAGGAAGCTCCGGGGTATTTT. It codes for CASSFLPQEAPGYF.

This chain links TRBV28 with TRBJ2-3, with 11 bases aligning to TRBD2. The CDR3 is 16 residues long. Germline V gene lookup returns CDR1 MDHEN and CDR2 SYDVKM. Trimming at V came to 2 bases and at J to 5 bases, leaving 6 bases not matched to a gene. Here the CDR3 reads CASSLVSGRAKDTQYF. The DNA of the CDR3 is TGTGCCAGCAGTTTAGTTAGCGGGAGGGCCAAAGATACGCAGTATTTT.

The chain couples TRBV2 to TRBJ2-7; 7 bases are shared with TRBD2. Germline V gene lookup returns CDR1 SNHLY and CDR2 FYNNEI. The length of the CDR3 is 13 residues. Trimming cost V 3 bases and J 7 bases; bases outside gene matches: 6. CDR3 sequence reads: CASSDGRDWEQYF. The CDR3 nucleotides read TGTGCCAGCAGTGATGGGAGGGACTGGGAGCAGTACTTC.